Shown below are 19 T cell receptor beta chains from a single sample sequenced in a study of cytomegalovirus exposure and HLA in healthy donors (dated by TCRdb to 2016 to 2017). Library creation used the immunoSEQ multiplex PCR assay. A mixture of 60 forward primers for TCR Vbeta segments and 13 reverse primers for TCR Jbeta segments was used in the multiplex PCR. The clones in this table, taken by TCRdb from immuneACCESS, are in-frame only. Not every clone is retained; where verified, under half of the shortfall comes from an unresolved V gene, and the cause of the rest is unknown. The sample table contains about 140,000 clones; only one count was recorded for more than 65% of them. Clones ranked in the top ten supply 1.6% of the sample. Material for sequencing was PBMCs. The origin of the receptors is a woman in her thirties in good health and CMV-seronegative.

The V call is TRBV5-1, the J call TRBJ2-6; D gene uncertain. The V end lost 2 bases, the J end lost 2 bases, and 8 bases lay between the germline ends. CDR1 SGHRS and CDR2 YFSETQ come from the germline V gene. The CDR3 is made up of 15 amino acids. CDR3 protein: CASSFSPPGANVLTF. CDR3 nucleotide sequence: TGCGCCAGCAGCTTTAGCCCCCCTGGGGCCAACGTCCTGACTTTC.

As for this clone: One junction end disagrees with the germline gene, perhaps due to a read error. This chain joins TRBV6-5 and TRBJ1-3, with TRBD1 matching 10 bases. Per the germline V gene, CDR1 is MNHEY and CDR2 is SVGAGI. This CDR3 spans 14 amino acids. The CDR3 region has the DNA TGTGCCAGCAGAACAGGACAGGGGGGAAACACCATGTATTTT. It codes for CASRTGQGGNTMYF.

V and J are TRBV5-1 and TRBJ1-4; D not certain. The CDR3 is 16 amino acids. Per germline, CDR1 SGHRS and CDR2 YFSETQ. Trimming removed 2 bases at V and 7 bases at J, with 18 bases between. The CDR3, as DNA: TGCGCCAGCAGCTTTGACAAAAGCACGGCCGGTGAAAAACTGTTTTTT. It codes for CASSFDKSTAGEKLFF.

The chain couples TRBV7-8 to TRBJ2-5; D ambiguous. Germline V gives CDR1 SGHVS, CDR2 FQNEAQ. This CDR3 is 13 amino acids long. V was trimmed by 5 bases and J by 4 bases, leaving 11 bases between them. Written as DNA, the CDR3 is TGTGCCAGCAGCCCTACGATAATAGAGACCCAGTACTTC. Translated: CASSPTIIETQYF.

The rearrangement links TRBV6-6 to TRBJ2-1, with D maybe TRBD2 (5 bases). V lost 2 bases and J 3 bases, leaving 14 bases between the germline ends. The CDR3 is 16 residues long. Germline lookup yields CDR1 MNHNY and CDR2 SVGAGI (reference sequence). The CDR3 region is CASSYPSGPGYNEQFF. The CDR3 region has the DNA TGTGCCAGCAGTTACCCAAGCGGCCCTGGCTACAATGAGCAGTTCTTC.

The V and J genes are TRBV6-4 and TRBJ2-7, with 8 bases fitting TRBD1. The CDR3 is made up of 14 amino acids. The V gene's germline CDR1 is MRHNA and CDR2 SNTAGT. Germline trimming cut 6 bases from V and 5 bases from J; bases unmatched to any gene: 9. CDR3 sequence reads: CASRGGQAGDEQYF. The CDR3 nucleotides are TGTGCCAGCAGGGGGGGACAGGCAGGGGACGAGCAGTACTTC.

The genes are TRBV7-8 and TRBJ2-7; D is undetermined. V lost 0 bases to trimming and J lost 3 bases, with 12 bases between them. CDR3 length: 15 amino acids. Per germline, CDR1 SGHVS and CDR2 FQNEAQ. CDR3 sequence: CASSLAGSLLYEQYV. Here the CDR3 DNA reads TGTGCCAGCAGCTTAGCGGGCTCCCTTCTCTACGAGCAGTACGTC.

DNA of the CDR3: TGTGCCAGCAGCCCTCCGAGCGGGAGGGCGGATGAGCAGTTCTTC. It is translated as CASSPPSGRADEQFF. The rearrangement links TRBV11-3 to TRBJ2-1; TRBD2 matches at 10 bases. CDR1 is SGHNT, CDR2 YENEEA, per germline. The trim removed 5 bases at V and 8 bases at J, leaving 9 bases unmatched. This CDR3 is 15 amino acids long.

The chain employs TRBV7-9 and TRBJ2-2; D is unclear. Germline V gene data show CDR1 as SEHNR and CDR2 as FQNEAQ (reference sequence). V was trimmed by 7 bases and J by 0 bases, leaving 6 bases between them. CDR3 length: 13 residues. The CDR3 nucleotides read TGTGCCAGCAAGACATCGAACACCGGGGAGCTGTTTTTT. This codes for CASKTSNTGELFF.

Details on this clone: One junction end disagrees with the germline gene, perhaps due to a read error. This chain connects TRBV6-1 to TRBJ1-5, with D hard to call. The CDR3 covers 14 residues. The germline CDR1 and CDR2 sequences are MNHNS and SASEGT. CDR3 region: CAGSETYSNQPQHF. CDR3 bases: TGTGCCGGCAGTGAAACATATAGCAATCAGCCCCAGCATTTT.

This chain links TRBV6-1 with TRBJ2-7; D not certain. With 0 bases removed from V and 0 bases from J, the gap between germline ends came to 6 bases. CDR1 and CDR2 (germline): MNHNS, SASEGT. This CDR3 comprises 14 residues. CDR3 loop: CASSEALFSYEQYF. DNA for the CDR3: TGTGCCAGCAGTGAAGCATTATTCTCCTACGAGCAGTACTTC.

The CDR3 DNA reads TGCGCCAGCAGGACTAGCGGAGCTTTATACAATGAGCAGTTCTTC. Protein product: CASRTSGALYNEQFF. This chain joins TRBV5-1 and TRBJ2-1, with 9 bases matching TRBD2. The trim removed 5 bases at V and 4 bases at J, leaving 7 bases unmatched. The CDR3 extends over 15 amino acids. Germline-derived CDR1 and CDR2 are SGHRS and YFSETQ. Supplemented by reference TRBV5-1 and TRBJ2-1, the full variable domain reads KAGVTQTPRYLIKTRGQQVTLSCSPISGHRSVSWYQQTPGQGLQFLFEYFSETQRNKGNFPGRFSGRQFSNSRSEMNVSTLELGDSALYLCASRTSGALYNEQFFGPGTRLTVL.

The chain joins TRBV29-1 to TRBJ1-2, with TRBD1 as a possible D gene (5 bases). V was pared by 7 bases and J by 3 bases, with 18 bases between. Germline V gene sequence: CDR1 SQVTM, CDR2 ANQGSEA. The CDR3 sequence is 14 residues long. In DNA form, the CDR3 reads TGCAGCGCCGGCGGAGGGTTAGGGGACTATGGCTACACCTTC. It yields the protein CSAGGGLGDYGYTF.

This clone turned up a few times. This chain joins TRBV14 and TRBJ2-7; tentative D call: TRBD1 (6 bases). V was shortened by 2 bases and J by 0 bases, with 14 bases between the two germline ends. CDR3 length: 16 amino acids. The germline gives CDR1 SGHDN, CDR2 FVKESK. CDR3 nucleotide sequence: TGTGCCAGCAGCCAACCTCGGACAGCCCCCTCCTACGAGCAGTACTTC. Translated, it gives CASSQPRTAPSYEQYF.

This chain connects TRBV10-3 to TRBJ2-4, with 10 bases aligning to TRBD2. Germline CDR1 is ENHRY and CDR2 is SYGVKD. V lost 6 bases and J lost 1; bases outside the gene matches: 3. The CDR3 runs 15 residues. The CDR3 sequence is CAISETSGAKNIQYF. CDR3 in DNA: TGTGCCATCAGCGAGACTAGCGGGGCCAAAAACATTCAGTACTTC.

The gene calls are TRBV11-2 and TRBJ2-5, with 13 bases that match TRBD2. The germline V gene has CDR1 SGHAT and CDR2 FQNNGV. V lost 3 bases and J lost 6; bases outside the gene matches: 7. The CDR3 has 16 residues. The CDR3 loop is CASSFWTSGSLKTQYF. The CDR3 bases are TGTGCCAGCAGCTTCTGGACTAGCGGGAGTTTGAAGACCCAGTACTTC. The full variable domain, its missing parts supplied by reference TRBV11-2 and TRBJ2-5, is EAGVAQSPRYKIIEKRQSVAFWCNPISGHATLYWYQQILGQGPKLLIQFQNNGVVDDSQLPKDRFSAERLKGVDSTLKIQPAKLEDSAVYLCASSFWTSGSLKTQYFGPGTRLLVL.

This chain links TRBV11-1 with TRBJ2-7; possibly TRBD2 for D (5 bases). The ends were cut back, 4 bases at V and 2 bases at J, with 9 bases in the middle. CDR3 size: 13 residues. Germline lookup yields CDR1 SGHAT and CDR2 FQDESV (reference sequence). The CDR3 loop reads CASSYEGTYEQYF. The CDR3 DNA reads TGTGCCAGCAGCTACGAGGGTACCTACGAGCAGTACTTC.

This clone came up a few times. The V gene is TRBV6-5, the J gene TRBJ2-7; a possible D gene is TRBD1 (6 bases). The CDR3 extends over 14 amino acids. Deletions cut 2 bases from V and 1 base from J, with 9 bases between. The germline V gene encodes CDR1 MNHEY and CDR2 SVGAGI. CDR3 DNA: TGTGCCAGCAGTTACCGGGACACATCCTACGAGCAGTACTTC. It specifies CASSYRDTSYEQYF.

The rearrangement links TRBV30 to TRBJ2-1; perhaps TRBD1 as D (5 bases). CDR1 and CDR2 from the germline V gene are GTSNPN and SVGIG (reference sequence). The ends were cut back, 4 bases at V and 1 base at J, with 8 bases in the middle. The CDR3 totals 13 residues. The CDR3 is CAWTGLSYNEQFF. CDR3 sequence (DNA): TGTGCCTGGACAGGGCTATCCTACAATGAGCAGTTCTTC.